The TCR beta chain described here comes from a study of Graves' ophthalmopathy and Graves' hyperthyroidism (dated by TCRdb to the late 2010s). Concerning the study at large: Hyperthyroidism was defined as stable when no progression to ophthalmopathy occurred within 18 months of follow-up. In total, around 140 blood samples were TCR-sequenced: 40 to 45 ophthalmopathy, about 75 hyperthyroidism and some 17 hyperthyroidism-to-ophthalmopathy patients. Following sampling, methimazole starting at 30 mg daily was administered to hyperthyroidism patients, and high-dose intravenous methylprednisolone was administered to ophthalmopathy patients. To explore V-J signatures that separate ophthalmopathy from hyperthyroidism, a discovery set of about 98 patients was enrolled, consisting of about 43 with ophthalmopathy and around 57 with stable hyperthyroidism. In a handful of hyperthyroidism patients, the T-cell repertoires found in thyroid tissue were compared with those found in blood. The study used signatures of the TCR beta repertoire to tell Graves' ophthalmopathy apart from Graves' hyperthyroidism and to predict which patients would progress to ophthalmopathy. The independent validation cohort included approximately 19 hyperthyroidism patients plus 17 patients who later progressed from hyperthyroidism to ophthalmopathy.

TCR beta CDR3 regions were amplified from RNA transcripts for repertoire sequencing. HTBI primers and the Qiagen OneStep RT-PCR kit were used in a first-round RT-PCR, which was followed by a second-round multiplex PCR, size selection and purification. Libraries were sequenced on an Illumina HiSeq2000 using paired-end 100 bp reads. Per the original workflow: Reads were processed with SOAPnuke, discarding reads with adapters, uncalled bases, mean Phred below 15, or no exact constant-primer or identifier match. High-quality paired reads were merged with COPE v1.2.5. Clonotypes were defined as unique nucleotide sequences and were aligned to IMGT TRB V, D and J references using MiTCR v1.1. Only V-J combinations with frequency above 0.0001 were analysed, covering around 99% of repertoires. For each V-J combination, a TCR clonal expansion and chaos score was defined as the ratio of F50 clonal expansion to chaos observed in the TCRdist matrix. Features were reduced by Welch's t-statistics and random forest to around 14 V-J combinations, which fed a naive Bayes classifier. The similarity between thyroid and blood repertoires was quantified using the Morisita-Horn index. TCRdb reprocessing: public reads trimmed at Q25 with fastp, clones called with MiXCR, in-frame beta chains kept. Rows merge per CDR3 protein into single entries with the most common DNA and genes. The V and J calls and clone size are TCRdb's, not the authors'. A total of about 550,000 distinct CDR3 sequences appear in this sample, under 45% of them only once. 4% to 5% of the sample is held by the ten biggest clonotypes.

Patients with hyperthyroidism were aged 18 to 65 years, had been newly diagnosed, and had a disease duration of less than 2 months. Patients with other autoimmune diseases, uncontrolled infections, pregnancy or lactation were excluded from the study. Diagnosis relied on clinical symptoms, serum thyroxine, TRAb, thyroid ultrasound and orbital computed tomography. Total RNA was extracted with Trizol reagent and quality-checked on an Agilent 2100 Bioanalyzer. The full study reports these points: In validation, the model predicted ophthalmopathy progression with about 70% sensitivity and about 77% specificity; fewer than 15 predicted patients were CT-confirmed with GO in a median of about 6.2 months. Most expanded thyroid clonotypes with frequency above 0.001 were also detected in blood, suggesting blood repertoires may reflect the thyroid immune response. In cross-validation, the 13-signature model distinguished ophthalmopathy from stable hyperthyroidism with approximately 90% sensitivity and approximately 81% specificity, and in the test set the corresponding values were around 78% and 73%. No statistical method was used to predetermine the sample size, and group allocation was not hidden from the investigators.

In regard to this clonotype: Its antigen specificity is not known. The input lacks base qualities; no much larger clone sits a single base away.

The TCR originated in an adult man with Graves' hyperthyroidism. Sequenced input: peripheral blood or thyroid tissue (not recorded which).

The nucleotides are TGCAGCGTTGAAAGGGCGACTAGCGGGAGTATCTTTGAGCAGTTCTTC. It specifies CSVERATSGSIFEQFF. The chain links TRBV29-1 with TRBJ2-1, with 12 bases matching TRBD2. CDR1 and CDR2 are drawn from the germline V gene: SQVTM, ANQGSEA. After removal of 2 bases from V and 9 bases from J, the junction retains 11 bases not matched to a gene. The CDR3 has 16 amino acids, counting the end cysteine and phenylalanine. The only DNA kept is the CDR3, 48 bases in frame from the first base.